This is a list of T cell receptor beta chains from one sample in a study of cytomegalovirus exposure and HLA in healthy donors. Method: immunoSEQ multiplex PCR; TCRdb's copy keeps in-frame clones and lacks some. Among 200,000 to 250,000 clones listed, around four fifths were seen once. The sequencing sample was made of PBMCs. Source of these receptors: a woman aged 60 to 75 in good health and CMV-seropositive. The CDR3 runs from the conserved cysteine through the conserved F or W. The D gene is left open where the match is weak. Expanded clones are given a class, and other clones once, few, many or no size at all.

TRBV10-3	TRBJ2-1	.	TRBD2	TGTGCCATCAGTGAGACTAGCGGTGACAATGAGCAGTTCTTC	CAISETSGDNEQFF
TRBV4-1	TRBJ1-2	.	.	TGCGCCAGCAGCCAAGGGGGCGCCCCTAACTATGGCTACACCTTC	CASSQGGAPNYGYTF
TRBV19	TRBJ2-1	.	TRBD1	TGTGCCAGTAGGACAGGGAGCTCCTACAATGAGCAGTTCTTC	CASRTGSSYNEQFF
TRBV5-1	TRBJ2-1	.	.	TGCGCCAGCAGCTTGACCAGCGGTAGCTACAATGAGCAGTTCTTC	CASSLTSGSYNEQFF
TRBV5-1	TRBJ1-4	.	.	TGCGCCAGCAGCGGCATGGGGGGTTCTAATGAAAAACTGTTTTTT	CASSGMGGSNEKLFF
TRBV28	TRBJ2-1	.	.	TGTGCCAGCAGTTACTTTGGGGAGAATGAGCAGTTCTTC	CASSYFGENEQFF
TRBV10-3	TRBJ1-2	.	.	TGTGCCATCAGTGAGTCGTCCGGGATCTATGGCTACACCTTC	CAISESSGIYGYTF
TRBV28	TRBJ1-1	few	.	TGTGCCAGCAGGCCTACAGCGGGGACTGAAGCTTTCTTT	CASRPTAGTEAFF
TRBV6-1	TRBJ2-5	.	TRBD1	TGTGCCAGCAGTAGAGACAGGGATGAGACCCAGTACTTC	CASSRDRDETQYF
TRBV10-3	TRBJ2-6	once	.	TGTGCCATCAGTGAGTCCTTTGGAGAAGACTCTGGGGCCAACGTCCTGACTTTC	CAISESFGEDSGANVLTF
TRBV19	TRBJ1-2	.	TRBD1	TGTGCCAGTAGTATACTGGGACAGGGTGGTTATGGCTACACCTTC	CASSILGQGGYGYTF
TRBV6-5	TRBJ2-5	.	TRBD2	TGTGCCAGCAGTTACGGGCGGGAGTGCGGGTGTGAGACCCAGTACTTC	CASSYGRECGCETQYF
TRBV11-2	TRBJ1-2	.	.	TGTGCCAGCAGCTTATCCGCCAGCTCGGGACTTTACGCATATGGCTACACCTTC	CASSLSASSGLYAYGYTF
TRBV5-1	TRBJ1-4	.	TRBD1	TGCGCCAGCAGCTTGGGACAGGGGACAGCTAATGAAAAACTGTTTTTT	CASSLGQGTANEKLFF
TRBV19	TRBJ2-7	once	.	TGTGCCAGTAGTGAAACGCAGGAGGCTAATTACTACGAGCAGTACTTC	CASSETQEANYYEQYF
TRBV2	TRBJ2-3	.	.	TGTGCCAGCAGTGTTGGACTGGAAGATACGCAGTATTTT	CASSVGLEDTQYF
TRBV18	TRBJ1-3	once	TRBD1	TGTGCCAGCTCACCCCTGACAGGGGGTATACCTGGAAACACCATATATTTT	CASSPLTGGIPGNTIYF
TRBV11-2	TRBJ2-1	once	TRBD2	TGTGCCAGCAGCTTAGTCCCGACTAGCGGGGGCTCCTACAATGAGCAGTTCTTC	CASSLVPTSGGSYNEQFF
TRBV6-5	TRBJ2-5	.	TRBD2	TGTGCCACGTACAGCGGGGGGGCAGAGACCCAGTACTTC	CATYSGGAETQYF
TRBV2	TRBJ1-3	.	.	TGTGCCAGCAGTGCAGGCAGGGCGACTGGAAACACCATATATTTT	CASSAGRATGNTIYF